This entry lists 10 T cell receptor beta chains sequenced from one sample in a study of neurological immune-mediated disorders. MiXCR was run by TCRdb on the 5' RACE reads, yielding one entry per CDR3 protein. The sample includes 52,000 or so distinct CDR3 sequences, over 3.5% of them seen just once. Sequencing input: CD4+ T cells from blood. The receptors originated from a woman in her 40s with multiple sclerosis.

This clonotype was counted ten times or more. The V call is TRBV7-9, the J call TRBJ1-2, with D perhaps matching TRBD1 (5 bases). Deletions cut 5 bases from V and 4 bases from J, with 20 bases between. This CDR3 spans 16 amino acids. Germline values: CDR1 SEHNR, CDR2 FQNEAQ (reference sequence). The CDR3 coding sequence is TGTGCCAGCAGCGTTACCCGGGGCGGTTCAGGCTATGGCTACACCTTC. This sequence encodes CASSVTRGGSGYGYTF.

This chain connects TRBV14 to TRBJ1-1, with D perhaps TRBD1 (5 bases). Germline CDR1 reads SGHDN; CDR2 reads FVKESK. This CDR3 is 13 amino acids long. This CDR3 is CTNRQQLYTEAFF. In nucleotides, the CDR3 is TGTACCAACAGGCAGCAATTATACACTGAAGCTTTCTTT.

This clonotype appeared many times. CDR3 sequence: CASSLIPVRTGNTEAFF. CDR3 sequence (DNA): TGTGCCAGCAGCTTAATTCCGGTCAGGACGGGGAACACTGAAGCTTTCTTT. The V gene is TRBV7-8, the J gene TRBJ1-1; D gene unclear. This CDR3 is built from 17 residues. Trimming left V 2 bases short and J 1 base short, with 17 bases between. From germline, CDR1 is SGHVS and CDR2 FQNEAQ.

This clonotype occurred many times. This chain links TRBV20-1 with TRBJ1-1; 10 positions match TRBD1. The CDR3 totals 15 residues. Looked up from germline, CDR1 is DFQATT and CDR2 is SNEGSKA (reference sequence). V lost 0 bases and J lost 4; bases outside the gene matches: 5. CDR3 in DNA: TGCAGTGCTAGAGATAAGACAGGGGGCAGCACTGAAGCTTTCTTT. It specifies CSARDKTGGSTEAFF.

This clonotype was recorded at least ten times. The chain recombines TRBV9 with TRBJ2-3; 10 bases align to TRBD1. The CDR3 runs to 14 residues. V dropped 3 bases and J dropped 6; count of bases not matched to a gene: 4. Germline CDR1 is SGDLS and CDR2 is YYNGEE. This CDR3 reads CASSAGTGADTQYF. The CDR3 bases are TGTGCCAGCAGCGCGGGGACAGGGGCTGATACGCAGTATTTT.

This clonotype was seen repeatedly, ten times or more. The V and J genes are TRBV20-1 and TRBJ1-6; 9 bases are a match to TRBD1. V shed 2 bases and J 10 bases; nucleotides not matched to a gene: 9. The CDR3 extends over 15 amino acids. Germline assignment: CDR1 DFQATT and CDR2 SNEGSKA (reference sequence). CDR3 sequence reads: CSARHQTGGESPLHF. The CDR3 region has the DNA TGCAGTGCTAGACATCAGACAGGGGGAGAGTCACCCCTCCACTTT.

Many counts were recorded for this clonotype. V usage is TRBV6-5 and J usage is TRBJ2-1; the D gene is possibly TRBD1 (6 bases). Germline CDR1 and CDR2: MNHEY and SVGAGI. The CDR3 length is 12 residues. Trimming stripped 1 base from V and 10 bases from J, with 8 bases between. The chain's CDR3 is CASSYWGTEQFF. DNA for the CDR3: TGTGCCAGCAGTTACTGGGGGACAGAGCAGTTCTTC.

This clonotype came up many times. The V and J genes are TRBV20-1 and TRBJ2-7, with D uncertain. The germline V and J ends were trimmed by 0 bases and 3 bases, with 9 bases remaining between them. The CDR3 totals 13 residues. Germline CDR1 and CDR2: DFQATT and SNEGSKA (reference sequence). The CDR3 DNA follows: TGCAGTGCTAGAGACTCGACCGTCTACGAGCAGTACTTC. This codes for CSARDSTVYEQYF.

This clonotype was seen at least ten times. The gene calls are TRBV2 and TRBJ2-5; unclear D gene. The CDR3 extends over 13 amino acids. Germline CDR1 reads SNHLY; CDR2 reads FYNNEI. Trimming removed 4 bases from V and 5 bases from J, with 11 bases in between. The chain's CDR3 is CASSGSVGETQYF. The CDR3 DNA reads TGTGCCAGCAGTGGGAGCGTTGGCGAGACCCAGTACTTC. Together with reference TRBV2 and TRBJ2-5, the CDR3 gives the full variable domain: EPEVTQTPSHQVTQMGQEVILRCVPISNHLYFYWYRQILGQKVEFLVSFYNNEISEKSEIFDDQFSVERPDGSNFTLKIRSTKLEDSAMYFCASSGSVGETQYFGPGTRLLVL.

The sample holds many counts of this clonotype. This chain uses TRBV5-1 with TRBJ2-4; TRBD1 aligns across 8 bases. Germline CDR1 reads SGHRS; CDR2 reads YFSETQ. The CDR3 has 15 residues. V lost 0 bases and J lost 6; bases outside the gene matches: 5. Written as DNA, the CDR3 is TGCGCCAGCAGCTTGGCCCAGGGGGCTACAAACATTCAGTACTTC. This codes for CASSLAQGATNIQYF.